The following is a TCR beta chain sequence with its context. As yet, its antigen is unknown. Quantitative molecular-barcoded 5'-RACE generated the TCR beta libraries. A single record per CDR3 protein comes from TCRdb applying MiXCR to the 5' RACE reads. Here the sample spans 670,000 or so distinct CDR3 sequences, under 20% being singletons. This record comes from a study of CD8 T cells in ankylosing spondylitis. This CDR3 is 16 amino acids long. With 5 bases clipped from V and 7 bases from J, the junction kept 11 bases outside the gene matches. The germline V gene has CDR1 SGHAT and CDR2 FQNNGV. Overall study results and limits: A TCR beta motif of eight or nine highly homologous variants seemed to mark ankylosing spondylitis blood.

Input material: blood, either unsorted or a sorted T cell fraction (not recorded which). The chain employs TRBV11-2 and TRBJ1-6; TRBD1 agrees at 7 bases. The sequence derives from a male donor with ankylosing spondylitis. The CDR3 spells CASSQGGRRGNSPLHF. CDR3 coding DNA: TGTGCCAGCAGCCAAGGGGGACGCAGGGGGAATTCACCCCTCCACTTT.